This T cell receptor beta chain was documented in a study of control samples from healthy donors and cancer patients. The table came from immunoSEQ multiplex PCR; TCRdb's copy has only in-frame clones and leaves some out. The table lists 95,000 to 130,000 clones, more than 75% of them singletons. The clonotype comes from a woman between 65 and 79 years old in good health. Sequenced input: blood.

Here the CDR3 DNA reads TGTGCCAGCAGCTCTGGACTGAATAGCAATCAGCCCCAGCATTTT. This encodes CASSSGLNSNQPQHF. The chain uses TRBV7-9 and TRBJ1-5, with D unresolved. This CDR3 has 15 amino acids. V was pared by 4 bases and J by 0 bases, with 10 bases between. Germline lookup yields CDR1 SEHNR and CDR2 FQNEAQ (reference sequence).